Listed here are 9 T cell receptor beta chains from one sample, sequenced in a study of shared clonotypes between healthy human individuals. The assay was immunoSEQ multiplex PCR, and TCRdb's table has in-frame clones only and misses some. The sample has about 490,000 clones, 65% to 80% seen once; the top ten hold over 9.5%. The sequenced material came from PBMCs. These receptors were collected from a woman in her forties in good health. Some clones in this sample may be carry-over from other donors' samples.

This clone came up a few times. V usage is TRBV9 and J usage is TRBJ1-5; unclear D gene. The germline V gene encodes CDR1 SGDLS and CDR2 YYNGEE. The CDR3 loop spans 15 amino acids. The V and J ends lost 0 bases and 3 bases respectively, with 10 bases between them. Here the CDR3 reads CASSVDGFYNQPQHF. The CDR3 nucleotides are TGTGCCAGCAGCGTAGACGGGTTTTACAATCAGCCCCAGCATTTT.

The chain joins TRBV18 to TRBJ2-6; 11 bases align to TRBD1. Germline V gene data show CDR1 as KGHSH and CDR2 as LQKENI. V lost 4 bases and J lost 0; bases outside the gene matches: 2. The CDR3 is made up of 17 amino acids. The CDR3 DNA is TGTGCCAGCTCACGGGGGACAGGGGGCTCTGGGGCCAACGTCCTGACTTTC. This encodes CASSRGTGGSGANVLTF.

The CDR3 DNA follows: TGCAGCGTTGAAGATCTTGAGGGGCCTGGAAACACCATATATTTT. This gives the protein CSVEDLEGPGNTIYF. This chain connects TRBV29-1 to TRBJ1-3, with D perhaps matching TRBD1 (5 bases). V was trimmed by 0 bases and J by 2 bases, leaving 11 bases between them. This CDR3 comprises 15 residues. Germline V lookup: CDR1 SQVTM, CDR2 ANQGSEA.

The V call is TRBV28, the J call TRBJ2-7; a possible D gene is TRBD1 (5 bases). There are 14 residues in the CDR3. V was clipped by 6 bases and J by 4 bases, with 16 bases between them. Per the germline V gene, CDR1 is MDHEN and CDR2 is SYDVKM. CDR3 sequence reads: CASRRVGASYEQYF. CDR3 DNA sequence: TGTGCCAGCAGGCGCGTTGGGGCTTCGTACGAGCAGTACTTC.

On this clone: It differs at one base from a far larger clone, so likely a read error. The rearrangement joins TRBV7-3 to TRBJ2-2; TRBD1 matches 7 bases. Per germline, CDR1 SGHTA and CDR2 FQGTGA. This CDR3 is 16 amino acids long. The ends lost 8 bases at V and 4 bases at J; junction bases unmatched: 13. DNA for the CDR3: TGTGCCAGCGGCTCGACAGGGTTTGCATCCACCGGGGAGCTGTTTTTT. This codes for CASGSTGFASTGELFF.

The J gene is TRBJ1-5, the V gene TRBV15, with TRBD1 matching 10 bases. Germline trimming cut 9 bases from V and 5 bases from J; bases unmatched to any gene: 7. Germline V gene data show CDR1 as LNHNV and CDR2 as YYDKDF (reference sequence). The CDR3 contains 14 residues. CDR3 sequence: CATIRDRGHQPQHF. The CDR3 nucleotides read TGTGCCACTATCCGGGACAGGGGCCATCAGCCCCAGCATTTT.

This clone was counted once. The rearrangement joins TRBV2 to TRBJ2-3; TRBD2 matches at 7 bases. The CDR3 is 14 residues long. The germline gives CDR1 SNHLY, CDR2 FYNNEI. The V gene end was trimmed by 7 bases and the J gene end by 5 bases; junction bases not matched to a gene: 9. The CDR3 DNA sequence: TGTGCCAGCAAGCGGGACCCGTCTGGAGATACGCAGTATTTT. Translation: CASKRDPSGDTQYF.

The rearrangement joins TRBV7-2 to TRBJ1-1, with a possible D match to TRBD1 (6 bases). The CDR3 is 16 amino acids. The V end lost 5 bases, the J end lost 0 bases, and 16 bases lay between the germline ends. CDR1 is SGHTA and CDR2 is FQGNSA in the germline V gene. The CDR3 is CASSRDRMGMNTEAFF. Written as DNA, the CDR3 is TGTGCCAGCAGCCGTGACAGGATGGGTATGAACACTGAAGCTTTCTTT.

This clone was counted a single time. This chain uses TRBV11-2 with TRBJ2-2; D is unresolved. The germline V and J ends were trimmed by 3 bases and 4 bases, with 9 bases remaining between them. CDR1 and CDR2 from the germline V gene are SGHAT and FQNNGV. The CDR3 is 14 amino acids. The CDR3 DNA sequence: TGTGCCAGCAGCTTTTCCTTGGGCACCGGGGAGCTGTTTTTT. It yields the protein CASSFSLGTGELFF.